Below are 21 T cell receptor beta chains sequenced from a single sample in a study of blood T cell repertoires in COVID-19 (dated by TCRdb to the early 2020s). The method was the immunoSEQ multiplex PCR assay. Drawn from immuneACCESS, this table holds only the in-frame rearrangements with V and J called that TCRdb kept. Clones are partly lost; checked studies trace under half to an unresolved V gene and leave the rest unexplained. The sample yields 250,000 or so clones; roughly nine tenths were counted once. The top ten clones comprise about 10% of the sample. Sequencing input: peripheral blood. These receptors all stem from a middle-aged man with active or convalescent COVID-19.

The gene calls are TRBV19 and TRBJ2-1; the match to TRBD1 covers 10 bases. In germline, CDR1 is LNHDA, CDR2 SQIVND (reference sequence). There are 15 residues in the CDR3. Unmatched junction bases numbered 7, after V lost 5 bases and J lost 6 bases. CDR3 coding DNA: TGTGCCAGTAGTGCTCCGGGACAGGGGTCCAATGAGCAGTTCTTC. This codes for CASSAPGQGSNEQFF.

V is TRBV4-2 and J is TRBJ2-5; D gene ambiguous. The germline gives CDR1 LGHNA, CDR2 YNFKEQ. This CDR3 has 17 residues. Trimming stripped 0 bases from V and 5 bases from J, with 19 bases between. CDR3 amino acids: CASSQDAIALKTETQYF. The CDR3, as DNA: TGTGCCAGCAGCCAAGATGCGATAGCCCTTAAGACGGAGACCCAGTACTTC.

This chain connects TRBV7-3 to TRBJ2-1; TRBD2 matches at 8 bases. From germline, CDR1 is SGHTA and CDR2 FQGTGA. J lost 6 bases, V lost 4 bases, and 14 bases had no gene match. CDR3 size: 17 residues. The CDR3 reads CASSSPEGGLGFNEQFF. CDR3 DNA: TGTGCCAGCAGCTCTCCAGAAGGGGGACTAGGGTTCAATGAGCAGTTCTTC.

The gene calls are TRBV24-1 and TRBJ2-2; 12 bases line up with TRBD2. The CDR3 totals 18 residues. Trimming cost V 5 bases and J 6 bases; bases outside gene matches: 12. Germline values: CDR1 KGHDR, CDR2 SFDVKD. The CDR3 nucleotides are TGTGCCACCAGTGGGGTACGCTCCCGACTAGCGGGAGCCGGGGAGCTGTTTTTT. Translation: CATSGVRSRLAGAGELFF.

The chain carries TRBV21-1 and TRBJ1-1. TRBV21-1 is a pseudogene. This CDR3 has 17 amino acids. CDR3 nucleotide sequence: TGTGCCAGCAGCACTAGAGGGCCTTACCTTAAGCTGGTGGGTGCTTTCTTT. Translation gives CASSTRGPYLKLVGAFF.

The chain links TRBV5-6 to TRBJ1-1; D may be TRBD1 (6 bases). CDR1 and CDR2 from the germline V gene are SGHDT and YYEEEE. The length of the CDR3 is 14 residues. The ends were cut back, 4 bases at V and 0 bases at J, with 10 bases in the middle. CDR3 coding DNA: TGTGCCAGCAGCCCGGGACAAATGAACACTGAAGCTTTCTTT. It translates to CASSPGQMNTEAFF.

About this clone: The sample holds other DNA sequences that translate to the same CDR3. The chain is built from TRBV6-4 and TRBJ2-1; 8 positions match TRBD2. The germline CDR1 and CDR2 sequences are MRHNA and SNTAGT. Trimming cost V 6 bases and J 1 base; bases outside gene matches: 2. The CDR3 consists of 14 residues. CDR3 loop: CASSRGGSYNEQFF. Written as DNA, the CDR3 is TGTGCCAGCAGCCGGGGGGGGTCCTACAATGAGCAGTTCTTC.

This chain links TRBV19 with TRBJ1-5, with D possibly being TRBD1 (5 bases). The ends were cut back, 7 bases at V and 2 bases at J, with 12 bases in the middle. The CDR3 extends over 14 amino acids. Per the germline V gene, CDR1 is LNHDA and CDR2 is SQIVND (reference sequence). This CDR3 is CASKSGGGNQPQHF. Here the CDR3 DNA reads TGTGCCAGTAAATCCGGGGGTGGCAATCAGCCCCAGCATTTT.

The chain has TRBV19 and TRBJ2-7; TRBD2 matches 9 bases. Per the germline V gene, CDR1 is LNHDA and CDR2 is SQIVND (reference sequence). Unmatched junction bases numbered 10, after V lost 5 bases and J lost 5 bases. The CDR3 sequence is 15 residues long. The CDR3 loop reads CASSLSSGINNEQYF. CDR3 nucleotide sequence: TGTGCCAGTAGTCTCTCTAGCGGGATAAACAACGAGCAGTACTTC.

The table lists this clone with a few counts. The chain recombines TRBV6-5 with TRBJ1-1; possible D gene TRBD1, 5 bases. Germline values: CDR1 MNHEY, CDR2 SVGAGI. V was shortened by 0 bases and J by 10 bases, with 21 bases between the two germline ends. The length of the CDR3 is 16 residues. The CDR3 bases are TGTGCCAGCAGTTACTCGCCCGCCTATCCAGGGCGCGGAGCTTTCTTT. Residues: CASSYSPAYPGRGAFF.

The chain couples TRBV19 to TRBJ1-1; a possible D gene is TRBD1 (6 bases). Germline CDR1 LNHDA, CDR2 SQIVND (reference sequence). Trimming cost V 8 bases and J 5 bases, with 15 bases left between them. The CDR3 covers 13 residues. CDR3 in DNA: TGTGCCAGTGGGCTAAGGGGGGGAACTGAAGCTTTCTTT. The encoded protein is CASGLRGGTEAFF. Together with reference TRBV19 and TRBJ1-1, the CDR3 gives the full variable domain: DGGITQSPKYLFRKEGQNVTLSCEQNLNHDAMYWYRQDPGQGLRLIYYSQIVNDFQKGDIAEGYSVSREKKESFPLTVTSAQKNPTAFYLCASGLRGGTEAFFGQGTRLTVV.

DNA of the CDR3: TGTGCCAGCAGCAGGGGACAGGGCTCCTACAATGAGCAGTTCTTC. Protein: CASSRGQGSYNEQFF. The chain recombines TRBV13 with TRBJ2-1; the match to TRBD1 covers 9 bases. This CDR3 has 15 amino acids. From germline, CDR1 is PRHDT and CDR2 FYEKMQ (reference sequence). The trim removed 5 bases at V and 0 bases at J, leaving 2 bases unmatched.

The chain uses TRBV20-1 and TRBJ2-1; 8 positions agree with TRBD1. Germline assignment: CDR1 DFQATT and CDR2 SNEGSKA (reference sequence). CDR3 length: 13 residues. With 3 bases clipped from V and 7 bases from J, the junction kept 5 bases outside the gene matches. DNA for the CDR3: TGCAGTGCTAGTCCGGACAGGGCAAATGAGCAGTTCTTC. Translation: CSASPDRANEQFF.

This clone has just one count. The chain carries TRBV6-6 and TRBJ1-2; D is ambiguous. V was cut by 2 bases and J by 5 bases, with 9 bases left in between. The CDR3 runs 13 residues. CDR1 MNHNY and CDR2 SVGAGI come from the germline V gene (reference sequence). For the CDR3, the DNA is TGTGCCAGCAGTTACAACCGAGAGTATGGCTACACCTTC. Protein: CASSYNREYGYTF.

This clone is a singleton in its sample. The chain links TRBV6-2 or TRBV6-3 to TRBJ2-7; D may be TRBD1 (6 bases). Germline CDR1 reads MNHEY; CDR2 reads SVGEGT. Trimming left V 2 bases short and J 2 bases short, with 10 bases between. The CDR3 runs to 14 residues. The CDR3 sequence: CASSYQGRTYEQYF. For the CDR3, the DNA is TGTGCCAGCAGTTACCAGGGGAGAACCTACGAGCAGTACTTC.

The gene calls are TRBV6-5 and TRBJ2-1; 7 nucleotides align to TRBD2. Germline-derived CDR1 and CDR2 are MNHEY and SVGAGI. This CDR3 spans 14 amino acids. After removal of 8 bases from V and 8 bases from J, the junction contained 12 bases not matched to a gene. The CDR3 reads CASQRDYTFYEQFF. CDR3 coding DNA: TGTGCCAGCCAAAGGGACTATACATTCTATGAGCAGTTCTTC.

CDR3 nucleotide sequence: TGTGCCAGCAGCTTGCAGGCCGGAAATAGCAATCAGCCCCAGCATTTT. This translates into CASSLQAGNSNQPQHF. The V gene is TRBV5-5, the J gene TRBJ1-5; no reliable D call. The CDR3 totals 16 residues. V was pared by 1 base and J by 0 bases, with 11 bases between. Per germline, CDR1 SGHKS and CDR2 YYEKEE (reference sequence). Complete variable domain (other parts from reference TRBV5-5 and TRBJ1-5): DAGVTQSPTHLIKTRGQQVTLRCSPISGHKSVSWYQQVLGQGPQFIFQYYEKEERGRGNFPDRFSARQFPNYSSELNVNALLLGDSALYLCASSLQAGNSNQPQHFGDGTRLSIL.

The V gene is TRBV7-9, the J gene TRBJ1-6; TRBD1 agrees at 7 bases. The CDR3 has 18 residues. Germline CDR1 SEHNR, CDR2 FQNEAQ (reference sequence). Losses at the gene ends were 4 bases for V and 1 base for J; bases not matched to a gene: 10. Here the CDR3 reads CASSSTGPRESYNSPLHF. CDR3 coding DNA: TGTGCCAGCAGCTCGACAGGGCCCCGTGAGTCCTATAATTCACCCCTCCACTTT.

The gene calls are TRBV13 and TRBJ1-1, with D maybe TRBD1 (6 bases). V lost 1 base and J 3 bases, leaving 9 bases between the germline ends. The CDR3 contains 14 residues. Germline assignment: CDR1 PRHDT and CDR2 FYEKMQ (reference sequence). The CDR3 DNA sequence: TGTGCCAGCAGCTTAGAACAGGGTTACACTGAAGCTTTCTTT. Translation gives CASSLEQGYTEAFF.

The chain couples TRBV18 to TRBJ1-1; 9 bases map to TRBD1. The CDR3 has 15 residues. V lost 3 bases and J lost 4; bases outside the gene matches: 6. The germline gives CDR1 KGHSH, CDR2 LQKENI. CDR3 residues: CASSPQGQGGTEAFF. The CDR3 bases are TGTGCCAGCTCACCGCAGGGACAGGGTGGCACTGAAGCTTTCTTT.

The chain is built from TRBV11-2 and TRBJ1-6; 7 bases line up with TRBD1. Germline-derived CDR1 and CDR2 are SGHAT and FQNNGV. There are 14 residues in the CDR3. The junction had 7 bases not matched to a gene; V was cut back by 4 bases and J by 10 bases. CDR3 nucleotides: TGTGCCAGCAGCTCCGTTCCCAGGGGGTCACCCCTCCACTTT. Encoded protein: CASSSVPRGSPLHF.